This passage covers 17 T cell receptor beta chains from one sample sequenced in a study of Graves' ophthalmopathy and Graves' hyperthyroidism. The sequenced template was RNA, covering the TCR beta CDR3 region. Second-round multiplex PCR came after first-round RT-PCR with HTBI primers. TCRdb called the multiplex PCR reads again in MiXCR, with one record for every CDR3 protein. The sample holds 900,000 to 1,200,000 distinct CDR3 sequences, about two fifths seen once. Input material: peripheral blood or thyroid tissue (not recorded which). The receptors were gathered from an adult man with Graves' hyperthyroidism.

Remarks on this clonotype: The CDR3 carries no conserved terminal phenylalanine or tryptophan, so it likely arises from a read error. The DNA is omitted, as the CDR3 cannot be located on it reliably, and the CDR3 follows TCRdb's listing. The chain employs TRBV19 and TRBJ2-6. The CDR3 region is 9 residues in length, termini included. Germline CDR1 is LNHDA and CDR2 is SQIVND (reference sequence). CDR3 sequence reads: CASTNYKKS.

Comments on this clonotype: This could be a read error, since a much larger clone is one nucleotide away. The chain couples TRBV10-3 to TRBJ2-2; a weak D match, TRBD1 (5 bases). Germline CDR1 is ENHRY and CDR2 is SYGVKD. The CDR3 runs to 14 residues. CDR3 region: CAISKQENAGELFF. For the CDR3, the DNA is TGTGCCATCAGTAAACAGGAGAACGCCGGGGAGCTGTTTTTT.

This clonotype was counted a few times. The V and J genes are TRBV12-3 or TRBV12-4 and TRBJ2-5, with TRBD2 matching 8 bases. J gave up 5 bases and V 4 bases, and 9 bases lay outside the gene matches. This CDR3 is 15 amino acids long. CDR3 residues: CASSYSHGGRETQYF. Written as DNA, the CDR3 is TGTGCCAGCAGTTATTCGCACGGCGGGAGGGAGACCCAGTACTTC.

This clonotype was picked up a small number of times. This sequence joins TRBV30 and TRBJ2-7; no clear D gene. V lost 1 base to trimming and J lost 4 bases, with 5 bases between them. CDR1 GTSNPN and CDR2 SVGIG come from the germline V gene (reference sequence). CDR3 size: 11 residues. CDR3 DNA sequence: TGTGCCTGGAGTGATTCATACGAGCAGTACTTC. Encoded protein: CAWSDSYEQYF.

In its sample, this clonotype was seen many times. V and J are TRBV6-1 and TRBJ1-2, with D unclear. This CDR3 has 14 residues. V was clipped by 1 base and J by 4 bases, with 10 bases between them. Germline assignment: CDR1 MNHNS and CDR2 SASEGT. CDR3 DNA: TGTGCCAGCAGTGAAGTCGGGCTTGGCTATGGCTACACCTTC. Translated: CASSEVGLGYGYTF.

This clonotype was seen a few times. The chain carries TRBV29-1 and TRBJ1-1; D unresolved. The CDR3 extends over 13 amino acids. Germline CDR1 SQVTM, CDR2 ANQGSEA. Trimming stripped 5 bases from V and 1 base from J, with 11 bases between. CDR3 in amino acids: CSVSEGGNTEAFF. CDR3 bases: TGCAGCGTTAGTGAAGGCGGGAACACTGAAGCTTTCTTT.

In this sample, this clonotype turned up many times. The rearrangement links TRBV6-5 to TRBJ1-2; D is unresolved. From germline, CDR1 is MNHEY and CDR2 SVGAGI. The CDR3 runs 15 residues. V was cut by 8 bases and J by 4 bases, with 20 bases left in between. CDR3: CASPPKDRPFYGYTF. CDR3 nucleotides: TGTGCCAGCCCTCCAAAGGACCGACCCTTCTATGGCTACACCTTC.

This clonotype was counted ten times or more. V usage is TRBV15 and J usage is TRBJ2-7; D uncertain. V shed 0 bases and J shed 6 bases, with 6 bases lying between them. The CDR3 runs to 12 residues. Germline assignment: CDR1 LNHNV and CDR2 YYDKDF (reference sequence). The CDR3 DNA reads TGTGCCACCAGCAGAGATTGGCGCGAGCAGTACTTC. Translating it yields CATSRDWREQYF.

The table lists this clonotype with many counts. This rearrangement joins TRBV7-9 to TRBJ1-5; possible D gene TRBD1, 5 bases. Germline V gene sequence: CDR1 SEHNR, CDR2 FQNEAQ (reference sequence). V was clipped by 2 bases and J by 5 bases, with 7 bases between them. This CDR3 is 13 amino acids long. The CDR3 loop is CASSLMGDQPQHF. The CDR3 bases are TGTGCCAGCAGCTTAATGGGGGATCAGCCCCAGCATTTT. The whole variable domain, remainder taken from reference TRBV7-9 and TRBJ1-5, is DTGVSQNPRHKITKRGQNVTFRCDPISEHNRLYWYRQTLGQGPEFLTYFQNEAQLEKSRLLSDRFSAERPKGSFSTLEIQRTEQGDSAMYLCASSLMGDQPQHFGDGTRLSIL.

In this sample, this clonotype turned up many times. V is TRBV29-1 and J is TRBJ2-7; D unresolved. Between the trimmed V and J ends, which lost 3 bases and 2 bases, there was a span of 14 bases. The CDR3 is 14 amino acids. The germline gives CDR1 SQVTM, CDR2 ANQGSEA. The CDR3 region has the DNA TGCAGCGTTGAGTCGGAACACAACACCTACGAGCAGTACTTC. This gives the protein CSVESEHNTYEQYF.

Comments on this clonotype: A much larger clonotype is one base distant, so this may be a read error. The chain joins TRBV7-2 to TRBJ2-5, with 8 nucleotides matching TRBD1. From germline, CDR1 is SGHTA and CDR2 FQGNSA. The J segment lost 2 bases and the V segment lost 6 bases, leaving 8 bases of the junction unmatched. This CDR3 has 15 amino acids. The CDR3 DNA reads as TGTGCCAGCAGTCCAGGTGACAGGGGACAAGAGACCCAGTACTTC. It is translated as CASSPGDRGQETQYF.

There are a few counts of this clonotype. This sequence joins TRBV6-2 or TRBV6-3 and TRBJ1-5; D not resolved. From germline, CDR1 is MNHEY and CDR2 SVGEGT. This CDR3 contains 14 residues. Trimming took 0 bases from V and 6 from J, leaving 9 bases between them. CDR3 sequence (DNA): TGTGCCAGCAGTTACTCGTCATATCTTCAGCCCCAGCATTTT. Amino acids: CASSYSSYLQPQHF.

In its sample, this clonotype was seen a few times. The rearrangement links TRBV2 to TRBJ1-4; TRBD1 might be the D (6 bases). Trimming took 8 bases from V and 5 from J, leaving 15 bases between them. CDR1 and CDR2 (germline): SNHLY, FYNNEI. The CDR3 runs 14 residues. CDR3 DNA: TGTGCCAGCCTACCCAGGGGAGGGAATGAAAAACTGTTTTTT. Encoded protein: CASLPRGGNEKLFF.

This clonotype was found a few times. The chain couples TRBV5-5 to TRBJ2-7; D is possibly TRBD1 (6 bases). The CDR3 consists of 19 residues. From germline, CDR1 is SGHKS and CDR2 YYEKEE (reference sequence). V was shortened by 6 bases and J by 3 bases, with 31 bases between the two germline ends. The CDR3 loop is CASTPLRTARDLKHYEQYF. The CDR3 nucleotides are TGTGCCAGCACCCCACTAAGGACAGCCCGGGACCTAAAGCACTACGAGCAGTACTTC. The entire variable domain, with the rest obtained from reference TRBV5-5 and TRBJ2-7, is as follows: DAGVTQSPTHLIKTRGQQVTLRCSPISGHKSVSWYQQVLGQGPQFIFQYYEKEERGRGNFPDRFSARQFPNYSSELNVNALLLGDSALYLCASTPLRTARDLKHYEQYFGPGTRLTVT.

This clonotype has ten or more counts. This chain links TRBV7-2 with TRBJ2-7; 7 nucleotides align to TRBD1. The V segment lost 5 bases and the J segment 4 bases; nucleotides outside the gene matches: 5. The CDR3 loop spans 13 amino acids. CDR1 and CDR2 (germline): SGHTA, FQGNSA. Here the CDR3 DNA reads TGTGCCAGCAGCAACAGGGGTCGGTACGAGCAGTACTTC. The encoded protein is CASSNRGRYEQYF.

There are many counts of this clonotype. The chain combines TRBV10-3 with TRBJ1-1, with D unresolved. The CDR3 length is 12 residues. Germline CDR1 is ENHRY and CDR2 is SYGVKD. Trimming took off 9 bases at V and 10 bases at J, with 18 bases between the two ends. Here the CDR3 reads CAIQQPGTRAFF. The CDR3 nucleotides read TGTGCCATTCAGCAGCCGGGAACCCGAGCTTTCTTT.

The CDR3 is CASTGLKSYEQYF. The CDR3 bases are TGTGCCAGCACCGGGTTGAAGAGCTACGAGCAGTACTTC. The rearrangement joins TRBV2 to TRBJ2-7, with D hard to call. With 7 bases removed from V and 3 bases from J, the gap between germline ends came to 13 bases. The CDR3 runs 13 residues. Germline assignment: CDR1 SNHLY and CDR2 FYNNEI. Using reference TRBV2 and TRBJ2-7 for the parts outside the CDR3, the full variable domain is EPEVTQTPSHQVTQMGQEVILRCVPISNHLYFYWYRQILGQKVEFLVSFYNNEISEKSEIFDDQFSVERPDGSNFTLKIRSTKLEDSAMYFCASTGLKSYEQYFGPGTRLTVT.